The source of this TCR beta chain is a study of radiotherapy plus CTLA-4 blockade in lung cancer. For the study at large: Patients showed objective responses in over 15% of cases, and disease control was achieved by approximately 33%. Findings and caveats of the study: There was expansion of tumor-derived TCR clones in blood after radiotherapy plus ipilimumab.

This clone counts as medium-sized (0.01 to 0.1%). The antigen is unknown. The method was immunoSEQ multiplex PCR; TCRdb's version includes in-frame clones alone and lacks a portion of them. The data show more than 25,000 clones, roughly 80% seen once. This CDR3 has 15 residues. Germline assignment: CDR1 SNHLY and CDR2 FYNNEI. The V end was cut by 8 bases, the J end by 10 bases, with 24 bases between. In chemo-refractory metastatic non-small-cell lung cancer, patients got ipilimumab CTLA-4 blockade together with focal radiation. The rearrangement links TRBV2 to TRBJ1-5; D is ambiguous. Sequenced here: peripheral blood, sampled from a patient treated with radiotherapy plus ipilimumab. The clonotype originates from a human donor with non-small cell lung cancer who had stable disease on radiotherapy plus ipilimumab. CDR3 coding DNA: TGTGCCAGCCGTCCAAGGGAAGGCAGGATTCACCCCCAGCATTTT. This translates into CASRPREGRIHPQHF.